A selection of T cell receptor beta chains follows, all from one sample in a study of T-cell memory formation after mild COVID-19. MiXCR was run by TCRdb on the 5' RACE reads, yielding one entry per CDR3 protein. The sample has roughly 400,000 distinct CDR3 sequences; roughly 17% are singletons. The sample consisted of PBMCs or a T cell subset sorted from them (not recorded which). The receptors shown here come from a man aged 18 to 29 who had mild COVID-19 (a few samples of this study predate the infection). Cell type and time point are not known. The CDR3 runs from the conserved cysteine through the conserved F or W. The order of the fields is CDR3 length, J gene, clone size, D gene, V gene, CDR3 protein, CDR3 DNA. The D gene is left open where the match is weak. Only some rows state a clone size, as once, few, many or a class for expanded clones.

length: 14
J: TRBJ2-1
size: few
D: -
V: TRBV7-9
CDR3: CASSLGVDYNEQFF
DNA: TGTGCCAGCAGCTTGGGGGTCGACTACAATGAGCAGTTCTTC

length: 15
J: TRBJ1-4
size: -
D: -
V: TRBV12-3/TRBV12-4
CDR3: CASSPSSGPHEKLFF
DNA: TGTGCCAGCAGCCCTTCGTCAGGACCCCATGAAAAACTGTTTTTT

length: 13
J: TRBJ2-5
size: -
D: -
V: TRBV28
CDR3: CASSLATPETQYF
DNA: TGTGCCAGCAGTTTGGCCACGCCAGAGACCCAGTACTTC

length: 14
J: TRBJ1-1
size: -
D: -
V: TRBV12-3/TRBV12-4
CDR3: CASSFQGPLSEAFF
DNA: TGTGCCAGCAGTTTCCAGGGGCCGTTGTCTGAAGCTTTCTTT

length: 17
J: TRBJ2-6
size: -
D: -
V: TRBV7-3
CDR3: CASSPFSGTSTANVLTF
DNA: TGTGCCAGCAGCCCTTTTTCCGGGACAAGTACGGCCAACGTCCTGACTTTC

length: 14
J: TRBJ1-6
size: few
D: -
V: TRBV6-5
CDR3: CASSYRGGGSPLHF
DNA: TGTGCCAGCAGTTACCGGGGTGGGGGTTCACCCCTCCACTTT

length: 13
J: TRBJ2-1
size: -
D: -
V: TRBV7-9
CDR3: CASSLGLANEQFF
DNA: TGTGCCAGCAGCTTAGGCCTAGCCAATGAGCAGTTCTTC

length: 14
J: TRBJ2-3
size: -
D: -
V: TRBV4-2
CDR3: CASSQENGADTQYF
DNA: TGTGCCAGCAGCCAAGAGAACGGCGCAGATACGCAGTATTTT

length: 20
J: TRBJ1-2
size: -
D: -
V: TRBV7-2
CDR3: CASSLAGGRQLIQANYGYTF
DNA: TGTGCCAGCAGCTTAGCGGGCGGGCGACAGTTAATCCAAGCTAACTATGGCTACACCTTC

length: 14
J: TRBJ2-3
size: -
D: -
V: TRBV11-2
CDR3: CASSLGAFSDTQYF
DNA: TGTGCCAGCAGCTTAGGAGCATTTTCAGATACGCAGTATTTT

length: 14
J: TRBJ2-3
size: -
D: -
V: TRBV7-2
CDR3: CASSLWGVTDTQYF
DNA: TGTGCCAGCAGCTTATGGGGGGTAACAGATACGCAGTATTTT

length: 15
J: TRBJ1-4
size: -
D: -
V: TRBV7-9
CDR3: CASSSAPLRIAGLFF
DNA: TGTGCCAGCAGCTCCGCCCCGTTAAGGATTGCGGGACTGTTTTTT

length: 15
J: TRBJ2-1
size: many
D: TRBD1
V: TRBV5-1
CDR3: CASSPQGAAYNEQFF
DNA: TGCGCCAGCAGCCCGCAGGGGGCCGCCTACAATGAGCAGTTCTTC

length: 14
J: TRBJ1-1
size: few
D: -
V: TRBV9
CDR3: CASSVGGRNTEAFF
DNA: TGTGCCAGCAGCGTAGGAGGCAGGAACACTGAAGCTTTCTTT

length: 14
J: TRBJ1-5
size: once
D: -
V: TRBV6-6
CDR3: CASSLRDGNQPQHF
DNA: TGTGCCAGCAGTCTCCGGGACGGCAATCAGCCCCAGCATTTT